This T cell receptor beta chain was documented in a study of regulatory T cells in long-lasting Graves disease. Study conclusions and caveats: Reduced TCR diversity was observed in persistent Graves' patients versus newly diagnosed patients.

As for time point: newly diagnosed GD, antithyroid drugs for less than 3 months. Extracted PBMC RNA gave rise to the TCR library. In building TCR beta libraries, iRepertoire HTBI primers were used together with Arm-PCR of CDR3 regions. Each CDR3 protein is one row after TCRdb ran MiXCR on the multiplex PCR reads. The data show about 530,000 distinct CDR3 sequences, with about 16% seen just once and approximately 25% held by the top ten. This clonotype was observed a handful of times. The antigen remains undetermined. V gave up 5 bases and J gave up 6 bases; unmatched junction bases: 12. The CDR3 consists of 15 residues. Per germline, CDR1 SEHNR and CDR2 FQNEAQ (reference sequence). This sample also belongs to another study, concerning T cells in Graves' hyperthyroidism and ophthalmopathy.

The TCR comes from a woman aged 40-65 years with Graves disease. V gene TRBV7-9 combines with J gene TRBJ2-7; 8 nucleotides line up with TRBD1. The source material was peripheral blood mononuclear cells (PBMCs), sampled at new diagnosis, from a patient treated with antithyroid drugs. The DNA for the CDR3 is TGTGCCAGCAGCCTCGTTTTAACAGGGGGATCCGAGCAGTACTTC. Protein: CASSLVLTGGSEQYF.